These 4 T cell receptor beta chains originate from one sample sequenced in a study of blood T cell repertoires in COVID-19. Profiled with immunoSEQ multiplex PCR; TCRdb holds only in-frame clones, not every one. The sample lists roughly 140,000 clones, approximately 91% occurring once. The sequencing input was peripheral blood. These receptors were taken from a man between 65 and 80 years old with acute or convalescent COVID-19.

The chain couples TRBV28 to TRBJ2-7; 7 positions match TRBD2. Germline V gene data show CDR1 as MDHEN and CDR2 as SYDVKM. This CDR3 is built from 16 residues. After removal of 6 bases from V and 1 base from J, the junction contained 12 bases not matched to a gene. DNA for the CDR3: TGTGCCAGCAGCTCCCCTTCTAGCGGACTTTCCTACGAGCAGTACTTC. Amino acids: CASSSPSSGLSYEQYF.

The genes are TRBV7-9 and TRBJ2-7, with a possible D match to TRBD1 (7 bases). The CDR3 consists of 14 residues. With 5 bases removed from V and 2 bases from J, the gap between germline ends came to 13 bases. The V gene's germline CDR1 is SEHNR and CDR2 FQNEAQ (reference sequence). The CDR3 DNA is TGTGCCAGCAGCCCGACAGGGACTGCCTACGAGCAGTACTTC. It encodes CASSPTGTAYEQYF. The whole variable domain, filled in from reference TRBV7-9 and TRBJ2-7, reads DTGVSQNPRHKITKRGQNVTFRCDPISEHNRLYWYRQTLGQGPEFLTYFQNEAQLEKSRLLSDRFSAERPKGSFSTLEIQRTEQGDSAMYLCASSPTGTAYEQYFGPGTRLTVT.

The rearrangement joins TRBV27 to TRBJ1-1, with TRBD1 identical over 8 bases. Germline V gene data show CDR1 as MNHEY and CDR2 as SMNVEV (reference sequence). The CDR3 length is 14 residues. Losses at the gene ends were 6 bases for V and 4 bases for J; bases not matched to a gene: 7. In nucleotides, the CDR3 is TGTGCCAGCAGCCTACAGGGGGGCGGCACTGAAGCTTTCTTT. As protein: CASSLQGGGTEAFF.

CDR3 sequence reads: CASSHLRSNTGELFF. The CDR3 nucleotides read TGTGCCAGCAGCCACCTCCGTTCTAACACCGGGGAGCTGTTTTTT. V and J are TRBV3-1 (or the pseudogene TRBV3-2) and TRBJ2-2; D unresolved. Trimming took 3 bases from V and 2 from J, leaving 10 bases between them. Germline CDR1 reads LGHDT; CDR2 reads YNNKEL (reference sequence). The CDR3 runs 15 residues.